This T cell receptor beta chain was sequenced for a study of a mutant IDH1 vaccine in newly diagnosed glioma. The CDR3 spans 18 residues. Unmatched junction bases numbered 12, after V lost 4 bases and J lost 3 bases. Germline CDR1 SGHRS, CDR2 YFSETQ. Described time point: baseline, week 1 (first vaccination visit). Sample treatment: pre-vaccination baseline after standard-of-care therapy. Produced via immunoSEQ multiplex PCR; TCRdb's table is partial and in-frame only. The data show tens of thousands of clones, roughly four fifths seen once. The sequence was obtained from a young man with glioma. The specimen was PBMCs, collected from a glioma patient treated with radiotherapy, temozolomide or both. This chain connects TRBV5-1 to TRBJ2-7, with TRBD2 matching over 14 bases. CDR3 residues: CASSRSGTSGSGDYEQYF. CDR3 coding DNA: TGCGCCAGCAGCCGATCCGGGACTAGCGGGAGCGGTGACTACGAGCAGTACTTC.